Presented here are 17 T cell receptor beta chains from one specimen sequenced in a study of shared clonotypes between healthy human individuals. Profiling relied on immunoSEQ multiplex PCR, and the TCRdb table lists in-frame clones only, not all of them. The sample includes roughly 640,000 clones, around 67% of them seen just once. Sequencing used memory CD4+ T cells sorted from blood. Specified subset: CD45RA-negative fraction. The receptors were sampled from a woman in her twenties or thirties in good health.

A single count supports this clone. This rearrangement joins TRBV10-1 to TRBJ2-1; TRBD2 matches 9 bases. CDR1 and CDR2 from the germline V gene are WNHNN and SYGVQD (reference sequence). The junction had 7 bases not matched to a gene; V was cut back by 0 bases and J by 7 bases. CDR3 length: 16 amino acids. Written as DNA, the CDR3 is TGCGCCAGCAGTGAGTCCGCGGGAGGGCCGACTAATGAGCAGTTCTTC. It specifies CASSESAGGPTNEQFF.

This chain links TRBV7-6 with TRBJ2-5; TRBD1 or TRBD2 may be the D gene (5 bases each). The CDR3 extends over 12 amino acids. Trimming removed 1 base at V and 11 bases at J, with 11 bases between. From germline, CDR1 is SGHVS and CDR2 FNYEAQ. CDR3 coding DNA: TGTGCCAGCAGCTTAGAGAAAGGGGAGCAGTACTTC. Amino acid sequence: CASSLEKGEQYF.

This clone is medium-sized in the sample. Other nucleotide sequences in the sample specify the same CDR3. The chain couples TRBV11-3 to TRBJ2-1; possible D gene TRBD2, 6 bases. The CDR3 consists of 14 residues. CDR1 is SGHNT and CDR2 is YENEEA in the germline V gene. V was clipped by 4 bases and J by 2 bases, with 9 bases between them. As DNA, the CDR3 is TGTGCCAGCAGCTCGGGACTGGCCTACAATGAGCAGTTCTTC. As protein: CASSSGLAYNEQFF.

The DNA of the CDR3 is TGTGCCAGCAGTTTCCGGGAGGGGAACGGAAACACCATATATTTT. Its protein product is CASSFREGNGNTIYF. The gene calls are TRBV27 and TRBJ1-3, with a possible D match to TRBD1 (5 bases). Per the germline V gene, CDR1 is MNHEY and CDR2 is SMNVEV (reference sequence). The CDR3 runs 15 residues. With 3 bases removed from V and 4 bases from J, the gap between germline ends came to 13 bases.

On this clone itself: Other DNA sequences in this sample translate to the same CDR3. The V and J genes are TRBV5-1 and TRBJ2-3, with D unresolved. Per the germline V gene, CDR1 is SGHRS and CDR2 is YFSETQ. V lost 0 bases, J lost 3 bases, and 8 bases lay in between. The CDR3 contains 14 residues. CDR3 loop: CASSLALGTDTQYF. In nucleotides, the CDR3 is TGCGCCAGCAGCTTGGCCTTGGGAACAGATACGCAGTATTTT.

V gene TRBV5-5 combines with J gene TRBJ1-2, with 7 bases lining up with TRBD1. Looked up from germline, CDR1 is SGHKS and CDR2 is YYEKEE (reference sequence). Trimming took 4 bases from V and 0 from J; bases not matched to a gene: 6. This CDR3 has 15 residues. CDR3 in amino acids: CASSANRGANYGYTF. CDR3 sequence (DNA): TGTGCCAGCAGCGCAAACAGGGGAGCTAACTATGGCTACACCTTC.

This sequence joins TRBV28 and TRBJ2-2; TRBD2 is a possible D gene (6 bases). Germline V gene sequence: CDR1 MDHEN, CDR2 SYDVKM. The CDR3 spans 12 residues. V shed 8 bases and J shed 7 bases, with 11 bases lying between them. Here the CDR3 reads CASGGMFGELFF. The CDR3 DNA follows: TGTGCCAGCGGGGGGATGTTCGGGGAGCTGTTTTTT. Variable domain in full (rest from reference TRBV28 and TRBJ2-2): DVKVTQSSRYLVKRTGEKVFLECVQDMDHENMFWYRQDPGLGLRLIYFSYDVKMKEKGDIPEGYSVSREKKERFSLILESASTNQTSMYLCASGGMFGELFFGEGSRLTVL.

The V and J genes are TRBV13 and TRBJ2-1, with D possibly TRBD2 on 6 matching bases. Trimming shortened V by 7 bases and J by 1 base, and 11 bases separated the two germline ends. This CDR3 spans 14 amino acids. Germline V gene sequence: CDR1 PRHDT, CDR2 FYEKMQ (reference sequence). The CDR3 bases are TGTGCCAGCACCGCCCGGGGGTCCTACAATGAGCAGTTCTTC. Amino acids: CASTARGSYNEQFF.

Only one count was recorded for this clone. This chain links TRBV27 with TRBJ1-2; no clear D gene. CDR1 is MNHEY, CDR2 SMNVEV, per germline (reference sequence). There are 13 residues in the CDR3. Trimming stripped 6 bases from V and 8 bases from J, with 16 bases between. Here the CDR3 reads CASSPNGRSGYTF. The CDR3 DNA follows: TGTGCCAGCAGCCCAAACGGGCGATCCGGCTACACCTTC.

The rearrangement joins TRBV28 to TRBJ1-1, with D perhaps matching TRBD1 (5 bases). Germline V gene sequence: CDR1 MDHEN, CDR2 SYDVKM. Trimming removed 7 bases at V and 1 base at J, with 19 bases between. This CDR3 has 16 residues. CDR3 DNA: TGTGCCAGCACCCCGAGTCCGGGGGTCGGGAACACTGAAGCTTTCTTT. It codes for CASTPSPGVGNTEAFF.

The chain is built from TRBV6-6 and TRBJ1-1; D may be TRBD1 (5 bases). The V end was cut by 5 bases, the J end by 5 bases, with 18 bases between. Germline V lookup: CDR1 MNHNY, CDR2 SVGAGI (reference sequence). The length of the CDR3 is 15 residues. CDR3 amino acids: CASSNPKGAGTEAFF. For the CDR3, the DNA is TGTGCCAGCAGTAACCCTAAAGGGGCCGGGACTGAAGCTTTCTTT.

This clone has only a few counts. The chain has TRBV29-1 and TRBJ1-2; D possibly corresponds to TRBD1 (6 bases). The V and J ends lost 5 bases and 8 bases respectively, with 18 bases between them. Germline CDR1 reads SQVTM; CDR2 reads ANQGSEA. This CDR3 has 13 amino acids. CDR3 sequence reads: CSVYVQGGNGYTF. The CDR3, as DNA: TGCAGCGTTTACGTACAGGGAGGTAACGGCTACACCTTC. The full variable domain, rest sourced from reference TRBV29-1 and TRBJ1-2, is SAVISQKPSRDICQRGTSLTIQCQVDSQVTMMFWYRQQPGQSLTLIATANQGSEATYESGFVIDKFPISRPNLTFSTLTVSNMSPEDSSIYLCSVYVQGGNGYTFGSGTRLTVV.

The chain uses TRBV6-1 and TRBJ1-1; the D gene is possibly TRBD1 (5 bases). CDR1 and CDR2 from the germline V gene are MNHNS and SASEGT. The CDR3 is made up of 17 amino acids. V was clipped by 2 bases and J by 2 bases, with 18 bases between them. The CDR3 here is CASSENSRGRGNTEAFF. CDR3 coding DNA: TGTGCCAGCAGTGAAAACTCCCGGGGACGGGGAAACACTGAAGCTTTCTTT.

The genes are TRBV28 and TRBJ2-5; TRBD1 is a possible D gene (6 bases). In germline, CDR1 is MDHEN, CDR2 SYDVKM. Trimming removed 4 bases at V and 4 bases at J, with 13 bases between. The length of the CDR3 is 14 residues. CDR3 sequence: CASSSVFRGETQYF. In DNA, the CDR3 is TGTGCCAGCAGTTCAGTTTTCAGGGGAGAGACCCAGTACTTC. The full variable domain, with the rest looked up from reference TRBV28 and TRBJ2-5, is DVKVTQSSRYLVKRTGEKVFLECVQDMDHENMFWYRQDPGLGLRLIYFSYDVKMKEKGDIPEGYSVSREKKERFSLILESASTNQTSMYLCASSSVFRGETQYFGPGTRLLVL.

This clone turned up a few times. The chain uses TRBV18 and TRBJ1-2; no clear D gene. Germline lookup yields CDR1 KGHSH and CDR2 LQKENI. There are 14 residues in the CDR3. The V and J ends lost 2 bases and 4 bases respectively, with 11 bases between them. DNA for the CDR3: TGTGCCAGCTCACCAGGAGTCGGACGCTATGGCTACACCTTC. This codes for CASSPGVGRYGYTF.

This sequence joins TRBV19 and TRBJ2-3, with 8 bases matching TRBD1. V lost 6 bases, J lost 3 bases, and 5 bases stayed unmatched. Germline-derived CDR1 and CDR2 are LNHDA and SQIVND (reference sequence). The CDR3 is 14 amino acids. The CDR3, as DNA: TGTGCCAGTAGACAGGGACAGGAGACAGATACGCAGTATTTT. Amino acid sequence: CASRQGQETDTQYF.

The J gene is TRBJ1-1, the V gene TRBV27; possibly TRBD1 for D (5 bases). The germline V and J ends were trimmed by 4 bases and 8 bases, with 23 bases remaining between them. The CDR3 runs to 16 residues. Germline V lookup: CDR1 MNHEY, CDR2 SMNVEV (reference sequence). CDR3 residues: CASSSPWGEGLMEAFF. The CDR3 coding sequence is TGTGCCAGCAGTTCTCCATGGGGGGAGGGCTTGATGGAAGCTTTCTTT.